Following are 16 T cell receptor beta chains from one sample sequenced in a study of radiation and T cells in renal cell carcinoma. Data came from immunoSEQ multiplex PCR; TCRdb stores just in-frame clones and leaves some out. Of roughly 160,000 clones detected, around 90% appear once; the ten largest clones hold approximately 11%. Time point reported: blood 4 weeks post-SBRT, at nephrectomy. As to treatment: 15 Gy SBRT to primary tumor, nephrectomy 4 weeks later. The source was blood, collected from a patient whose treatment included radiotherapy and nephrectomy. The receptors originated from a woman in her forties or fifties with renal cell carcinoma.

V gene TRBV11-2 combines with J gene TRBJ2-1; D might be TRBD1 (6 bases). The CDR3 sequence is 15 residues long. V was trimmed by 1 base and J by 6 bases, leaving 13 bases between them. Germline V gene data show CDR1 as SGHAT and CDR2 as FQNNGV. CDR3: CASSLGTVSSNEQFF. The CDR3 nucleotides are TGTGCCAGCAGCTTAGGGACAGTTAGTTCCAATGAGCAGTTCTTC.

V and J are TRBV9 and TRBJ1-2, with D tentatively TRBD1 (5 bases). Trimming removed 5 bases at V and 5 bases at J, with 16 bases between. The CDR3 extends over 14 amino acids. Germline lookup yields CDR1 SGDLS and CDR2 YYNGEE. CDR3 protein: CASRGQGEDYGYTF. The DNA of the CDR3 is TGTGCCAGCAGAGGCCAGGGCGAGGATTATGGCTACACCTTC.

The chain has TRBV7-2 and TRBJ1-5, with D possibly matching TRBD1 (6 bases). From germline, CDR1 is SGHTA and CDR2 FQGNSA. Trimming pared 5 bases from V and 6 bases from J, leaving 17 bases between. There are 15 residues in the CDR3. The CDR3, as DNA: TGTGCCAGCAGCCCCAGCAGTGGGGGCGCTCAGCCCCAGCATTTT. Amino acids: CASSPSSGGAQPQHF.

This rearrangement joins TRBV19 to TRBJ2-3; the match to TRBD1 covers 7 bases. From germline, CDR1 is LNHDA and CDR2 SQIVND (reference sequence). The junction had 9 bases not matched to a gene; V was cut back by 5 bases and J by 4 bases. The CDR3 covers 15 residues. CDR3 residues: CASSLGIGGADTQYF. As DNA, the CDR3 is TGTGCCAGTAGTCTCGGCATAGGGGGCGCAGATACGCAGTATTTT.

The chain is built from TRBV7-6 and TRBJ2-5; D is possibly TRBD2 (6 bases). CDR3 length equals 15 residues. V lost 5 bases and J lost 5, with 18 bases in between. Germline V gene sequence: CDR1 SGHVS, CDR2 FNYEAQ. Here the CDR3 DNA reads TGTGCCAGCAGCCTTAATGGGGGGTGGAAGGAGACCCAGTACTTC. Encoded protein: CASSLNGGWKETQYF.

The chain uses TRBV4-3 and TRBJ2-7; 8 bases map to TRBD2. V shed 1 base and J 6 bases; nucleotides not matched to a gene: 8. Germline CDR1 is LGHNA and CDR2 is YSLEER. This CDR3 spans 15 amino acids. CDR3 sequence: CASSQVSGVGSEQYF. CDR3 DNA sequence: TGCGCCAGCAGCCAAGTTAGCGGGGTAGGATCCGAGCAGTACTTC.

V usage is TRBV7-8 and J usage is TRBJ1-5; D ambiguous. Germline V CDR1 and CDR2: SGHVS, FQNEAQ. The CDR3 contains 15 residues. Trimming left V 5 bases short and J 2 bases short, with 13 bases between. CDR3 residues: CASSDDMWGNQPQHF. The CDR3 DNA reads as TGTGCCAGCAGCGACGATATGTGGGGCAATCAGCCCCAGCATTTT.

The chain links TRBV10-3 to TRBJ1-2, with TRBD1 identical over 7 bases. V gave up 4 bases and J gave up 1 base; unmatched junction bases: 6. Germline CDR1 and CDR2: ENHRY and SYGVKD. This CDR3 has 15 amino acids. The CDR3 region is CAISASHRGNYGYTF. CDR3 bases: TGTGCCATCAGTGCCTCCCACAGGGGTAACTATGGCTACACCTTC.

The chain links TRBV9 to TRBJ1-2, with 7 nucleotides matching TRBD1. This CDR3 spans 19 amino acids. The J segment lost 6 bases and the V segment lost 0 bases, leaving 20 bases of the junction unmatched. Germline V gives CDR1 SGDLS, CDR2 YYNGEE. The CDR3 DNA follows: TGTGCCAGCAGCGTAGGAAGTGTTCCTGGGGACAGAGTTCAAGATGGCTACACCTTC. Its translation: CASSVGSVPGDRVQDGYTF.

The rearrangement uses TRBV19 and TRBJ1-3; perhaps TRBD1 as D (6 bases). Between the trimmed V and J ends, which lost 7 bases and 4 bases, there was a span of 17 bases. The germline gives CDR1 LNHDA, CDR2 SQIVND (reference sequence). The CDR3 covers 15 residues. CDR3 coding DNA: TGTGCCAGTACCACTCACAGGGCGGAGGGAAACACCATATATTTT. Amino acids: CASTTHRAEGNTIYF.

The CDR3 is CASIQGAGSYEQYF. CDR3 bases: TGTGCCAGCATTCAGGGGGCGGGATCCTACGAGCAGTACTTC. The chain links TRBV6-5 to TRBJ2-7; 8 positions match TRBD1. Per the germline V gene, CDR1 is MNHEY and CDR2 is SVGAGI. The CDR3 sequence is 14 residues long. The V segment lost 7 bases and the J segment 1 base; nucleotides outside the gene matches: 6.

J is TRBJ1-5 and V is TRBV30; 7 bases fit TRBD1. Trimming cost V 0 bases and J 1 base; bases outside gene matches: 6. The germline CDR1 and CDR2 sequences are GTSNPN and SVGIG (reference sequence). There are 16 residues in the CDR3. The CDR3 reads CAWSVGGGLSNQPQHF. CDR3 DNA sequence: TGTGCCTGGAGTGTTGGAGGGGGCCTAAGCAATCAGCCCCAGCATTTT. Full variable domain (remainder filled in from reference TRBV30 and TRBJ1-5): SQTIHQWPATLVQPVGSPLSLECTVEGTSNPNLYWYRQAAGRGLQLLFYSVGIGQISSEVPQNLSASRPQDRQFILSSKKLLLSDSGFYLCAWSVGGGLSNQPQHFGDGTRLSIL.

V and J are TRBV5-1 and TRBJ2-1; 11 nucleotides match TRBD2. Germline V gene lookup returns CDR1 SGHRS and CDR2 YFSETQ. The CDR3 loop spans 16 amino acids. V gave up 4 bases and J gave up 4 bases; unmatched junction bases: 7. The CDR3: CASSQGTSGTYNEQFF. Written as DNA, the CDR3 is TGCGCCAGCAGCCAGGGGACTAGCGGCACGTACAATGAGCAGTTCTTC.

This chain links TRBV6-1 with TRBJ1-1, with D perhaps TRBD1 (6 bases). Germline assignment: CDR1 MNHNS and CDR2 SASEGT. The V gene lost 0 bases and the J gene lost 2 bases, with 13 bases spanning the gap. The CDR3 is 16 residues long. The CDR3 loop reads CASSEAYDRINTEAFF. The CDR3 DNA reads TGTGCCAGCAGTGAAGCCTACGACAGGATAAACACTGAAGCTTTCTTT.

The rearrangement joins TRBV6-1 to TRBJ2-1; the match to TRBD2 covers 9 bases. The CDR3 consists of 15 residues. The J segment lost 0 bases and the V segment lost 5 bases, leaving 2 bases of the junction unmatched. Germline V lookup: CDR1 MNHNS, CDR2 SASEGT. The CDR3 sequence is CASSSGRSSYNEQFF. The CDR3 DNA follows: TGTGCCAGCAGTAGCGGGAGGAGCTCCTACAATGAGCAGTTCTTC.

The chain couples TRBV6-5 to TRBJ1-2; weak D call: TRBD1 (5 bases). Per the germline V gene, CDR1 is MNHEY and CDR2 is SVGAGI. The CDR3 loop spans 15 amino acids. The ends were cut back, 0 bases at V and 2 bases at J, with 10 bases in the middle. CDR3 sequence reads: CASSYSLGANYGYTF. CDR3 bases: TGTGCCAGCAGTTACTCGCTCGGGGCAAACTATGGCTACACCTTC.